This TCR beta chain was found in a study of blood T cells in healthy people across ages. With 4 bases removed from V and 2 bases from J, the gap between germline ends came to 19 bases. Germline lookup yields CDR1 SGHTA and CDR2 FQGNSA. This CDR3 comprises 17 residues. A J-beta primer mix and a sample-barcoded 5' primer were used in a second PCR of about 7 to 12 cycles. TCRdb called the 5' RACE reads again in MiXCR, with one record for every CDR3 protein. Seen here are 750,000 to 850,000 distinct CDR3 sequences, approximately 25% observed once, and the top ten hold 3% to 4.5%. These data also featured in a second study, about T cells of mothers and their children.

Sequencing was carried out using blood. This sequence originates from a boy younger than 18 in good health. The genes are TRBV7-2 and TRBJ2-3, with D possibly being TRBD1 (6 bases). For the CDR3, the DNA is TGTGCCAGCAGCTCCCTTCTGGGGGCCTCTCACACAGATACGCAGTATTTT. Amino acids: CASSSLLGASHTDTQYF.